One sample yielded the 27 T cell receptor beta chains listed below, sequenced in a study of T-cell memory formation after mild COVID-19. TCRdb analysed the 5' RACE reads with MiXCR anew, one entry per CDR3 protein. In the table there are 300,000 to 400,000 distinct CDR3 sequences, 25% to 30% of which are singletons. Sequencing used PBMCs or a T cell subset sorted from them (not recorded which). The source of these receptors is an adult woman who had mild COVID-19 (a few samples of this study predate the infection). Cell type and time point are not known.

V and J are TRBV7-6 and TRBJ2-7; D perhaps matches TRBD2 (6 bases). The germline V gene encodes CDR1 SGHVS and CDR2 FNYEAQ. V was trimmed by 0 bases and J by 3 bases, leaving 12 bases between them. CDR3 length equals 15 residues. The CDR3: CASSLASRGSYEQYF. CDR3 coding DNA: TGTGCCAGCAGCTTAGCGTCGCGGGGAAGCTACGAGCAGTACTTC. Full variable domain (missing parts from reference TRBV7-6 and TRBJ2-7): GAGVSQSPRYKVTKRGQDVALRCDPISGHVSLYWYRQALGQGPEFLTYFNYEAQQDKSGLPNDRFSAERPEGSISTLTIQRTEQRDSAMYRCASSLASRGSYEQYFGPGTRLTVT.

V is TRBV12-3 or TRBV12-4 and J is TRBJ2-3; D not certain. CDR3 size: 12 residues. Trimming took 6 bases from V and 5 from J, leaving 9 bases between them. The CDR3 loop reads CASSRGKDTQYF. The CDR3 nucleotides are TGTGCCAGCAGCCGTGGTAAAGATACGCAGTATTTT.

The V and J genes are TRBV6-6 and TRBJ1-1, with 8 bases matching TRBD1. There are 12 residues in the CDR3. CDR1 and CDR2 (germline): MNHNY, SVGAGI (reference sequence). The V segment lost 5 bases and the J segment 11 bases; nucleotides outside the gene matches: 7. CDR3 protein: CASSQTGVNAFF. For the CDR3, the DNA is TGTGCCAGCAGTCAGACAGGGGTGAATGCTTTCTTT.

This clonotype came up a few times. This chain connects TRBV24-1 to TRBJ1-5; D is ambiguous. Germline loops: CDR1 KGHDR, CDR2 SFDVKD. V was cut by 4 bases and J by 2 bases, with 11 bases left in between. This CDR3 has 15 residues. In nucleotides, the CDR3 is TGTGCCACCAGTGAAGGGTCTGGCGGCAATCAGCCCCAGCATTTT. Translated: CATSEGSGGNQPQHF.

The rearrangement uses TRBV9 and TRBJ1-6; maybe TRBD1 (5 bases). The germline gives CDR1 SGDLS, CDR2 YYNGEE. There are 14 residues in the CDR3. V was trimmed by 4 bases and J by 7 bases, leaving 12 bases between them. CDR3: CASSTGHTNSPLHF. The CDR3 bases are TGTGCCAGCAGCACCGGACACACAAATTCACCCCTCCACTTT.

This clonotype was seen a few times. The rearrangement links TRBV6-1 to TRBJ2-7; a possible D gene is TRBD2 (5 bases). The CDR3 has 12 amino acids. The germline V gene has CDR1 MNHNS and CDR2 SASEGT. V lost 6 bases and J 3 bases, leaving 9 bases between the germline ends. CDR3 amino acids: CASSRGNYEQYF. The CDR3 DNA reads TGTGCCAGCAGCCGGGGAAACTACGAGCAGTACTTC.

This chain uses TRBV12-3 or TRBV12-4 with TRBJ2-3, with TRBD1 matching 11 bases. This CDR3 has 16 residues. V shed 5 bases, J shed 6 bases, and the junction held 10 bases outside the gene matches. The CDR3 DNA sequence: TGTGCCAGCAGTCCGGACAGGGGGCTAGAGGCTGATACGCAGTATTTT. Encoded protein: CASSPDRGLEADTQYF.

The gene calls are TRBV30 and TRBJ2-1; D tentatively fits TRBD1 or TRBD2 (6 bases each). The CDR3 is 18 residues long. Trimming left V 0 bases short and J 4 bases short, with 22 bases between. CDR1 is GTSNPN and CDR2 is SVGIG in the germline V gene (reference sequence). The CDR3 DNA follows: TGTGCCTGGAGTGTATATGGGGGGCTCCCTCCGCGTTACAATGAGCAGTTCTTC. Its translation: CAWSVYGGLPPRYNEQFF. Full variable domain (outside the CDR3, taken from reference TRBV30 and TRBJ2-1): SQTIHQWPATLVQPVGSPLSLECTVEGTSNPNLYWYRQAAGRGLQLLFYSVGIGQISSEVPQNLSASRPQDRQFILSSKKLLLSDSGFYLCAWSVYGGLPPRYNEQFFGPGTRLTVL.

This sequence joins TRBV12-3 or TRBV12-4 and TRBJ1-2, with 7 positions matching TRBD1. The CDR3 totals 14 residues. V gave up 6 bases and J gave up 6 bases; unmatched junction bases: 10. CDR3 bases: TGTGCCAGCAGCCCCGCGGGACAGCGGAATGGCTACACCTTC. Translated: CASSPAGQRNGYTF.

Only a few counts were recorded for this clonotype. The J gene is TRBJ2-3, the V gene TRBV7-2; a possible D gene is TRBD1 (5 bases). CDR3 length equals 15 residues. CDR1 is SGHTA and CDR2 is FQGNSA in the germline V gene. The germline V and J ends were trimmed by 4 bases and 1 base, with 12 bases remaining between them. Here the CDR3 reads CASSYRGIGTDTQYF. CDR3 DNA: TGTGCCAGCAGCTATAGGGGTATCGGCACAGATACGCAGTATTTT.

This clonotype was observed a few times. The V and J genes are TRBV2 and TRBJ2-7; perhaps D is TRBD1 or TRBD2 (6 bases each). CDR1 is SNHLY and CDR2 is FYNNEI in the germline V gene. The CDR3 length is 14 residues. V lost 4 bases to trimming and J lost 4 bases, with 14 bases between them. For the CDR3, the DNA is TGTGCCAGCAGTGTTTCAACAGGGAGGTACGAGCAGTACTTC. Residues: CASSVSTGRYEQYF.

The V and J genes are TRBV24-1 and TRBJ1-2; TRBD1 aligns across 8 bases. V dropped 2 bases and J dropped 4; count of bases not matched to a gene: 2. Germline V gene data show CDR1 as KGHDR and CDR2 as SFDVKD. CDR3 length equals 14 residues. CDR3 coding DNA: TGTGCCACCAGTGATTCGGGGACAGGCTATGGCTACACCTTC. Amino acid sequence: CATSDSGTGYGYTF.

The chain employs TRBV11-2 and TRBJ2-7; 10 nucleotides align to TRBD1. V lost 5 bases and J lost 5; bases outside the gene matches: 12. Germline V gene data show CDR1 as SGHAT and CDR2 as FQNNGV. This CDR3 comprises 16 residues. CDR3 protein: CASSPVSGTGVHEQYF. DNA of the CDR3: TGTGCCAGCAGCCCCGTATCCGGGACAGGGGTCCACGAGCAGTACTTC. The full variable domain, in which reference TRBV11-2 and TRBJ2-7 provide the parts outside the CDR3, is EAGVAQSPRYKIIEKRQSVAFWCNPISGHATLYWYQQILGQGPKLLIQFQNNGVVDDSQLPKDRFSAERLKGVDSTLKIQPAKLEDSAVYLCASSPVSGTGVHEQYFGPGTRLTVT.

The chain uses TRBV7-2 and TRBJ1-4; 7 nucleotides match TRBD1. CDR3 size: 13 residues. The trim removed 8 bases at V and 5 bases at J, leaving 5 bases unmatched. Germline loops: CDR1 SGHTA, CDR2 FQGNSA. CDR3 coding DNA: TGTGCCAGCTCGGGACAGAGAAATGAAAAACTGTTTTTT. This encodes CASSGQRNEKLFF.

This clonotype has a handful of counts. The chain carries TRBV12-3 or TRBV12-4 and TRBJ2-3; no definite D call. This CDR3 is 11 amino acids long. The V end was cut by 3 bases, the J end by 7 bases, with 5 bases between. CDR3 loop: CASSLRYTQYF. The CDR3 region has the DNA TGTGCCAGCAGTTTGCGTTATACGCAGTATTTT.

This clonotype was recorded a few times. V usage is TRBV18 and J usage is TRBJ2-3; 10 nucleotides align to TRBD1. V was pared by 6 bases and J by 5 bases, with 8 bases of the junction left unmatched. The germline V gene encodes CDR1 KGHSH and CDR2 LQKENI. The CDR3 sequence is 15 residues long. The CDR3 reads CASSPTGGTRDTQYF. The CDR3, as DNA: TGTGCCAGCTCGCCGACAGGGGGCACGAGAGATACGCAGTATTTT.

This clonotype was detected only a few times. CDR3 sequence (DNA): TGTGCCAGCTCCCTAGCTTACACTGGGGAGCAGTTCTTC. Translated: CASSLAYTGEQFF. This chain uses TRBV12-3 or TRBV12-4 with TRBJ2-1; TRBD2 is a possible D gene (5 bases). Trimming removed 8 bases at V and 10 bases at J, with 18 bases between. The CDR3 contains 13 residues.

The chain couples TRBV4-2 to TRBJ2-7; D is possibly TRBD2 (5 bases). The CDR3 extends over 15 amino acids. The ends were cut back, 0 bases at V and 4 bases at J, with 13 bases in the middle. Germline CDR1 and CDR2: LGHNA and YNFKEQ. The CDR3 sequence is CASSQERADNYEQYF. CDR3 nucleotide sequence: TGTGCCAGCAGCCAAGAGAGGGCCGACAATTACGAGCAGTACTTC.

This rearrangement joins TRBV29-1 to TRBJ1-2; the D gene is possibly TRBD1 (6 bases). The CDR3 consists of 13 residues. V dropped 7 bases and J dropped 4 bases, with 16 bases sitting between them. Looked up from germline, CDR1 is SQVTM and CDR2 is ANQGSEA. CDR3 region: CSAQGGDTYGYTF. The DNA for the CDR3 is TGCAGCGCCCAGGGCGGGGACACCTATGGCTACACCTTC. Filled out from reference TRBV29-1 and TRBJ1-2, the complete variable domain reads SAVISQKPSRDICQRGTSLTIQCQVDSQVTMMFWYRQQPGQSLTLIATANQGSEATYESGFVIDKFPISRPNLTFSTLTVSNMSPEDSSIYLCSAQGGDTYGYTFGSGTRLTVV.

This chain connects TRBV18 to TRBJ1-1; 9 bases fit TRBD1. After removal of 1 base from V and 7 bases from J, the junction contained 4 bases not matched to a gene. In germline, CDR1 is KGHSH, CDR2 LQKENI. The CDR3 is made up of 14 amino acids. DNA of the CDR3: TGTGCCAGCTCACCACGGACAGGGGCAAATGAAGCTTTCTTT. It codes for CASSPRTGANEAFF.

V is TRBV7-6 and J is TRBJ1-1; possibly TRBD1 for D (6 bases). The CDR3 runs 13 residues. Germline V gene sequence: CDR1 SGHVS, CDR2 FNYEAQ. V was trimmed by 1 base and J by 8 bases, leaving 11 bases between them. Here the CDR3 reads CASSLEGDGEAFF. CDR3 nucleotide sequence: TGTGCCAGCAGCTTAGAGGGGGACGGGGAAGCTTTCTTT.

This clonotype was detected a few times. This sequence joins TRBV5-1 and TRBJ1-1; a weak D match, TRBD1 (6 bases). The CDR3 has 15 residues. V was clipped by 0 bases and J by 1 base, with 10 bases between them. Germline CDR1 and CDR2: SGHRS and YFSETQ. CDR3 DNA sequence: TGCGCCAGCAGCTTGGTTTCAGGGGCGAACACTGAAGCTTTCTTT. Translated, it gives CASSLVSGANTEAFF.

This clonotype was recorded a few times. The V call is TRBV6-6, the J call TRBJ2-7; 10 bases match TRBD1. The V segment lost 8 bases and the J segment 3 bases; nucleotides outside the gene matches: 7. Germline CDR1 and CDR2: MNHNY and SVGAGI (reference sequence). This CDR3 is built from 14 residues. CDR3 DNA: TGTGCCAGCCTACTTAGGACAGGGGGCTACGAGCAGTACTTC. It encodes CASLLRTGGYEQYF.

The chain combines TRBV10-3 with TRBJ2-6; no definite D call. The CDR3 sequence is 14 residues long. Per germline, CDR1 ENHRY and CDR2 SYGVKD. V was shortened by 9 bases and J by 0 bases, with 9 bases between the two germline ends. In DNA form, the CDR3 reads TGTGCCATTAGGAAGGACTCTGGGGCCAACGTCCTGACTTTC. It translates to CAIRKDSGANVLTF.

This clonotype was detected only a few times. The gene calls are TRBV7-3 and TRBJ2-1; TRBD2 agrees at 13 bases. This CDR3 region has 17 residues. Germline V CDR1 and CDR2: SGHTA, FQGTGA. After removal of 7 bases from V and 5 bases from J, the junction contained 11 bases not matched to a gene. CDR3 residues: CASTRGLAGPLDNEQFF. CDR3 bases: TGTGCCAGCACCCGGGGACTAGCGGGGCCCCTCGACAATGAGCAGTTCTTC.

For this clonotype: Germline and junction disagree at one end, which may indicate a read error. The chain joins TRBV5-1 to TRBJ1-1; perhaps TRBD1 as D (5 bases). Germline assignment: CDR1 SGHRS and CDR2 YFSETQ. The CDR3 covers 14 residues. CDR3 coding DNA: TGCGCCAGCAGGTTGGGGGAGTTGAACACTGAAGCTTTCTTT. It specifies CASRLGELNTEAFF.

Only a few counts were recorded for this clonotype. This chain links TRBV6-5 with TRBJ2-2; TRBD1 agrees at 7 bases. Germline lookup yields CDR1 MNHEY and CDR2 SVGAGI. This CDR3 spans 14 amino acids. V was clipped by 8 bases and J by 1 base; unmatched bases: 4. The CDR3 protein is CASGHRGNTGELFF. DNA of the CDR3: TGTGCCAGCGGTCACAGGGGGAACACCGGGGAGCTGTTTTTT.